These 3 T cell receptor beta chains were all obtained from the same sample, sequenced in a study of metastatic and nonmetastatic thyroid tumors. TCRdb called clones again from the PCR reads with MiXCR. The profile shows around 45,000 clones, approximately 3% of them singletons. No patient received treatment before thyroid surgery. The source material was blood. These receptors came from a female donor with papillary thyroid cancer or a benign thyroid nodule (not recorded which). Some clones in this sample may be carry-over from other donors' samples.

The V gene is TRBV7-9, the J gene TRBJ2-7; 9 positions match TRBD2. CDR1 and CDR2 from the germline V gene are SEHNR and FQNEAQ (reference sequence). The CDR3 length is 16 residues. Unmatched junction bases numbered 8, after V lost 2 bases and J lost 3 bases. The chain's CDR3 is CASSLSSSGEYYEQYF. DNA of the CDR3: TGTGCCAGCAGCTTATCTTCTAGCGGGGAATACTACGAGCAGTACTTC. Based on the CDR3 plus reference TRBV7-9 and TRBJ2-7, the full variable domain is DTGVSQNPRHKITKRGQNVTFRCDPISEHNRLYWYRQTLGQGPEFLTYFQNEAQLEKSRLLSDRFSAERPKGSFSTLEIQRTEQGDSAMYLCASSLSSSGEYYEQYFGPGTRLTVT.

This clone was counted ten times or more. CDR3 coding DNA: TGTGCCAGCAGCCGGGCCGTAGGCTATGGCTACACCTTC. Protein: CASSRAVGYGYTF. The gene calls are TRBV3-1 and TRBJ1-2; D uncertain. This CDR3 spans 13 amino acids. The germline gives CDR1 LGHDT, CDR2 YNNKEL (reference sequence). The ends were cut back, 4 bases at V and 4 bases at J, with 10 bases in the middle.

This clone came up many times. The CDR3 loop reads CASLRDPYEQYF. The CDR3 coding sequence is TGTGCCAGCCTCCGGGACCCCTACGAGCAGTACTTC. The V and J genes are TRBV6-1 and TRBJ2-7; D may match TRBD1 or TRBD2 (5 bases each). The germline gives CDR1 MNHNS, CDR2 SASEGT. Trimming stripped 8 bases from V and 2 bases from J, with 10 bases between. The CDR3 sequence is 12 residues long.